This T cell receptor beta chain was obtained from a study of blood T cell repertoires in COVID-19. Study information: Donors in the United States, Italy and Spain gave samples during acute or convalescent COVID-19.

In the authors' workflow: Nucleated cell number was recorded as an estimate derived from reference gene primer amplification. Profiled with immunoSEQ multiplex PCR; TCRdb holds only in-frame clones, not every one. V and J calls and clone size come straight from that table; D and trimming were deduced from the DNA. The sample lists about 140,000 clones; under 85% were seen once. The V gene's germline CDR1 is SNHLY and CDR2 FYNNEI. CDR3 length: 13 amino acids. The V gene end was trimmed by 6 bases and the J gene end by 3 bases; junction bases not matched to a gene: 4. The receptor was isolated from an elderly woman in a cohort sampled during active or convalescent COVID-19. Sequencing used peripheral blood. The chain couples TRBV2 to TRBJ1-1; 7 bases are a match to TRBD1. The CDR3 coding sequence is TGTGCCAGCAGGACCAGGGGGGACACTGAAGCTTTCTTT. Translating it yields CASRTRGDTEAFF. Supplemented by reference TRBV2 and TRBJ1-1, the full variable domain reads EPEVTQTPSHQVTQMGQEVILRCVPISNHLYFYWYRQILGQKVEFLVSFYNNEISEKSEIFDDQFSVERPDGSNFTLKIRSTKLEDSAMYFCASRTRGDTEAFFGQGTRLTVV.